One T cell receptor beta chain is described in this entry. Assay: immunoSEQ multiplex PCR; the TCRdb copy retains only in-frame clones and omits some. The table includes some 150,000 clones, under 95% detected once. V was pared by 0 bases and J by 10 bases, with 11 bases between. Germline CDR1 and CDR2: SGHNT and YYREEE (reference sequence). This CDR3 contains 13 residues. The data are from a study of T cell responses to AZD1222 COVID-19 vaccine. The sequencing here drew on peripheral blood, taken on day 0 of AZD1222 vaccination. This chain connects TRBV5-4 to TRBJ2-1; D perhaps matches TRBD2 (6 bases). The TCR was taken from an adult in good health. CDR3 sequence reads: CASSLDGGREQFF. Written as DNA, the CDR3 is TGTGCCAGCAGCTTGGATGGGGGGAGAGAGCAGTTCTTC.